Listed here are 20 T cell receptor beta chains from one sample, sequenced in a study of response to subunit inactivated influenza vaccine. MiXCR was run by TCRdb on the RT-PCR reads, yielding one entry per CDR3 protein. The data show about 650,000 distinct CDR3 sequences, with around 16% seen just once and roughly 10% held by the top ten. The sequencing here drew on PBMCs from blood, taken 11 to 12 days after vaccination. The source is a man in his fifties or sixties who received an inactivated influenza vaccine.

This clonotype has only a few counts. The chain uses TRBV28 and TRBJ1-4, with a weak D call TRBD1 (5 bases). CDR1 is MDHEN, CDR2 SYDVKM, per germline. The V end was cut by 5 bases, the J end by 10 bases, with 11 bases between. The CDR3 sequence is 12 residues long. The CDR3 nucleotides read TGTGCCAGCAGTGGCAGGGTTTCAAAACTGTTTTTT. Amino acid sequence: CASSGRVSKLFF.

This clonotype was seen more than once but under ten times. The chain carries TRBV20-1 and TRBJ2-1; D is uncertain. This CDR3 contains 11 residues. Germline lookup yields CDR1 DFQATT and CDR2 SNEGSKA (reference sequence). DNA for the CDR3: TGCAGCCTCGTTGGTTGGAATGAGCAGTTCTTC. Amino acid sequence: CSLVGWNEQFF.

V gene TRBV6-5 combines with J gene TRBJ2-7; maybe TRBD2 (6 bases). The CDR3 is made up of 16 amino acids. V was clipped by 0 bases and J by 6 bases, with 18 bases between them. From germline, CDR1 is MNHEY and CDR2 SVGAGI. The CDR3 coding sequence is TGTGCCAGCAGTTACTCAGTGGGACTTTTCCCGAGCGAGCAGTACTTC. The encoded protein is CASSYSVGLFPSEQYF.

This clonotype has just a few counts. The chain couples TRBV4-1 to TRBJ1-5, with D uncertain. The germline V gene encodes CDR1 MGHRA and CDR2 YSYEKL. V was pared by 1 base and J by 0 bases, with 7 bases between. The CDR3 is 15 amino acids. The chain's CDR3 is CASSQVAGSNQPQHF. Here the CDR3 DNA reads TGCGCCAGCAGCCAAGTCGCGGGTAGCAATCAGCCCCAGCATTTT.

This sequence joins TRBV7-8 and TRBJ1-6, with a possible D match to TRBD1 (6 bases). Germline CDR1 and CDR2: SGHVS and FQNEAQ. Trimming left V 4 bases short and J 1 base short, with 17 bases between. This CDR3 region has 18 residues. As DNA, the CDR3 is TGTGCCAGCAGCTCCTCCAGAAGGGGGTGGTCCTATAATTCACCCCTCCACTTT. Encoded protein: CASSSSRRGWSYNSPLHF.

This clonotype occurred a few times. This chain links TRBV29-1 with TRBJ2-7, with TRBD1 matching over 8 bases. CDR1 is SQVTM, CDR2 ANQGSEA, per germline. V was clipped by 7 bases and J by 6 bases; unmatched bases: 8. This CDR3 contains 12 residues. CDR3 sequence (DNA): TGCAGCGCTGTACAGGGGGGAGCCGAGCAGTACTTC. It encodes CSAVQGGAEQYF.

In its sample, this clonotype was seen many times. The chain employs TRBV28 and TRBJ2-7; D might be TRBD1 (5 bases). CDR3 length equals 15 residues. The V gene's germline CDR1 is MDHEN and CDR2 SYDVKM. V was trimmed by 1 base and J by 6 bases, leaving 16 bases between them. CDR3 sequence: CASSLFPQGRGEQYF. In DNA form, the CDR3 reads TGTGCCAGCAGTTTATTCCCCCAGGGTAGAGGCGAGCAGTACTTC.

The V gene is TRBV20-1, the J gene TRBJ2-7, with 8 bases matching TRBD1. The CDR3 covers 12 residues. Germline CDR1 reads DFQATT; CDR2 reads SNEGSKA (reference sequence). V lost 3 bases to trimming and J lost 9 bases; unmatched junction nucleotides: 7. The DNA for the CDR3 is TGCAGTGCTAGTTTCAGGGGGACAGGGCAGTACTTC. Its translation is CSASFRGTGQYF.

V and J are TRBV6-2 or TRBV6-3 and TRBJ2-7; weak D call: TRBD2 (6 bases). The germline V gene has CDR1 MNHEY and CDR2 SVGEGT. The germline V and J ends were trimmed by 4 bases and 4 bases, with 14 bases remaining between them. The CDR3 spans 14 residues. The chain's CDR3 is CASSWEVGAYEQYF. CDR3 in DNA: TGTGCCAGCAGTTGGGAGGTTGGAGCTTACGAGCAGTACTTC.

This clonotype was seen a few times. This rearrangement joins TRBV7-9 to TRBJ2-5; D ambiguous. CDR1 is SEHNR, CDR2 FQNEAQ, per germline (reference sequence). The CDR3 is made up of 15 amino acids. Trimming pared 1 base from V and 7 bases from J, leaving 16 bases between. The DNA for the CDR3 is TGTGCCAGCAGCTTAGAAGGGTGGGGAATTGTGACCCAGTACTTC. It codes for CASSLEGWGIVTQYF.

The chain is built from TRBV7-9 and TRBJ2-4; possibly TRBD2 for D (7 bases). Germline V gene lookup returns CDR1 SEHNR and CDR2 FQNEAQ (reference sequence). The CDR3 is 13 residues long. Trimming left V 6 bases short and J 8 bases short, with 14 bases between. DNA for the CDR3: TGTGCCAGCAGAGAGGGGGGGCTGGACATTCAGTACTTC. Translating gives CASREGGLDIQYF.

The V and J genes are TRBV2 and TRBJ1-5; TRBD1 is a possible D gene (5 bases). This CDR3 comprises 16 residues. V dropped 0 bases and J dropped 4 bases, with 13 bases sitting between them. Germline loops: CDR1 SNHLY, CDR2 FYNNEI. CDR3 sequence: CASSEALPRENQPQHF. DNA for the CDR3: TGTGCCAGCAGTGAAGCGCTTCCCAGGGAGAATCAGCCCCAGCATTTT.

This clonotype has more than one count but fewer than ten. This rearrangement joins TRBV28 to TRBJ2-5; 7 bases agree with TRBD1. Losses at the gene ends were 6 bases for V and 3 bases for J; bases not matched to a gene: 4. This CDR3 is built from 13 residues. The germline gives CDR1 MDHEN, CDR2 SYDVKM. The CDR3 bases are TGTGCCAGCAGAGAAGGGGGCAAAGAGACCCAGTACTTC. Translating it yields CASREGGKETQYF.

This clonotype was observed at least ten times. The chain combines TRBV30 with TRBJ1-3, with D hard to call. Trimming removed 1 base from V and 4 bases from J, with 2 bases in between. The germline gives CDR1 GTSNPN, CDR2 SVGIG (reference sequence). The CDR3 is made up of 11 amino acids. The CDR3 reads CAWSGGNTIYF. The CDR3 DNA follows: TGTGCCTGGAGTGGGGGAAACACCATATATTTT. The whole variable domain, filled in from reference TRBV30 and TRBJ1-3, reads SQTIHQWPATLVQPVGSPLSLECTVEGTSNPNLYWYRQAAGRGLQLLFYSVGIGQISSEVPQNLSASRPQDRQFILSSKKLLLSDSGFYLCAWSGGNTIYFGEGSWLTVV.

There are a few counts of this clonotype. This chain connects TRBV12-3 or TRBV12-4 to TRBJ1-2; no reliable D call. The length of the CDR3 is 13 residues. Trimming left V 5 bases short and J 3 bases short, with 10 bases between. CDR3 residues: CASSQIPHYGYTF. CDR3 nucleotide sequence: TGTGCCAGCAGTCAAATTCCTCACTATGGCTACACCTTC.

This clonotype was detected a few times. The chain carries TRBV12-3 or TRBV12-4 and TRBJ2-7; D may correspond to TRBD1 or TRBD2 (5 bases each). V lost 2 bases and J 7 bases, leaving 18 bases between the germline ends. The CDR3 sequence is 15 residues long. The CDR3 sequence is CASSLIITRWGEQYF. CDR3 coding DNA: TGTGCCAGCAGTTTAATCATTACCCGGTGGGGGGAGCAGTACTTC.

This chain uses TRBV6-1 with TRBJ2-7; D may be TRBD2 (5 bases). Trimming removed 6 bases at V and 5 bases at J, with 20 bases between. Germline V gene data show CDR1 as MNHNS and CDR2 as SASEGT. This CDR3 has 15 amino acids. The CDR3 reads CASRRLHGELNEQYF. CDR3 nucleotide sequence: TGTGCCAGCAGACGCTTGCACGGGGAATTGAACGAGCAGTACTTC.

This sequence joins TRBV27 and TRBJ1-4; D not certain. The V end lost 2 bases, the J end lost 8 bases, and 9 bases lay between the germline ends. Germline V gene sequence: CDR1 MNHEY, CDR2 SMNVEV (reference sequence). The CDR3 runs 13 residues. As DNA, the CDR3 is TGTGCCAGCAGTTTAAGGCTTAGGGAAAAACTGTTTTTT. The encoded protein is CASSLRLREKLFF.

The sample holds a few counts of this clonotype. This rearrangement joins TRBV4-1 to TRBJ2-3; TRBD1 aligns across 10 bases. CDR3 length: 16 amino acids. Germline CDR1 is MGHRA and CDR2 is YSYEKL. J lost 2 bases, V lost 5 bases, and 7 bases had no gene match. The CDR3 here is CASSYGQGVYTDTQYF. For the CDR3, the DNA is TGCGCCAGCAGCTATGGACAGGGGGTCTACACAGATACGCAGTATTTT.

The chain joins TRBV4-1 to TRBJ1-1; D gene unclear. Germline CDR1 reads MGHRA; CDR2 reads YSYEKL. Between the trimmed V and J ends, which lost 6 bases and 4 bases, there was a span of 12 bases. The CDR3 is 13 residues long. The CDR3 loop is CASSNGGSTEAFF. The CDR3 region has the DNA TGCGCCAGCAGTAATGGAGGGAGCACTGAAGCTTTCTTT.